This passage covers 16 T cell receptor beta chains from one sample sequenced in a study of T cells in Graves' hyperthyroidism and ophthalmopathy. The investigators amplified TCR beta CDR3 regions from RNA transcripts. Carried out on the TCR CDR3, a first-round RT-PCR used the HTBI primer set. MiXCR was run by TCRdb on the multiplex PCR reads, yielding one entry per CDR3 protein. In the table there are some 800,000 distinct CDR3 sequences, about two fifths of which are singletons. Input material: blood. All receptors derive from a man between 18 and 29 years old with Graves' hyperthyroidism.

This clonotype occurred a few times. The V gene is TRBV7-9, the J gene TRBJ2-7; 9 bases are shared with TRBD2. CDR1 and CDR2 from the germline V gene are SEHNR and FQNEAQ (reference sequence). CDR3 length equals 15 residues. V shed 5 bases, J shed 3 bases, and the junction held 8 bases outside the gene matches. CDR3 loop: CASSIRGTSSYEQYF. CDR3 nucleotides: TGTGCCAGCAGCATCCGGGGGACTAGCAGCTACGAGCAGTACTTC.

This clonotype was observed once. V usage is TRBV5-4 and J usage is TRBJ2-5; D might be TRBD1 or TRBD2, each matching 6 bases. The V gene's germline CDR1 is SGHNT and CDR2 YYREEE (reference sequence). This CDR3 is 15 amino acids long. V lost 4 bases, J lost 5 bases, and 18 bases lay in between. CDR3 residues: CASSVGTLRGETQYF. The CDR3 nucleotides read TGTGCCAGCAGCGTCGGGACTCTCAGGGGCGAGACCCAGTACTTC.

The chain uses TRBV20-1 and TRBJ1-1, with a weak D call TRBD1 (6 bases). V dropped 6 bases and J dropped 4 bases, with 18 bases sitting between them. The length of the CDR3 is 14 residues. Germline V lookup: CDR1 DFQATT, CDR2 SNEGSKA (reference sequence). CDR3 loop: CSAKRGGGGTEAFF. The CDR3 bases are TGCAGTGCAAAGAGAGGGGGTGGAGGCACTGAAGCTTTCTTT.

The chain links TRBV7-8 to TRBJ2-5; D may match TRBD1 or TRBD2 (5 bases each). From germline, CDR1 is SGHVS and CDR2 FQNEAQ. Between the trimmed V and J ends, which lost 5 bases and 5 bases, there was a span of 18 bases. The CDR3 loop spans 15 amino acids. The CDR3: CASSPGLGVGETQYF. The DNA of the CDR3 is TGTGCCAGCAGCCCTGGTCTGGGGGTAGGGGAGACCCAGTACTTC.

This chain connects TRBV29-1 to TRBJ2-7; a weak D match, TRBD1 (5 bases). Germline V gene data show CDR1 as SQVTM and CDR2 as ANQGSEA. CDR3 size: 12 residues. V dropped 8 bases and J dropped 3 bases, with 14 bases sitting between them. The DNA of the CDR3 is TGCAGCTTATTGGGGCCGCGCTACGAGCAGTACTTC. It encodes CSLLGPRYEQYF.

This clonotype occurred a few times. V gene TRBV9 combines with J gene TRBJ2-7; unclear D gene. This CDR3 spans 13 amino acids. V lost 4 bases and J lost 7, with 15 bases in between. CDR1 is SGDLS, CDR2 YYNGEE, per germline. CDR3 in DNA: TGTGCCAGCAGCCAAGGGCCGATGAGGGAGCAGTACTTC. Protein: CASSQGPMREQYF.

The genes are TRBV9 and TRBJ1-2, with 9 bases aligning to TRBD1. CDR3 length equals 14 residues. V lost 4 bases and J lost 12; bases outside the gene matches: 13. The germline gives CDR1 SGDLS, CDR2 YYNGEE. The CDR3 reads CASSPWTGATGNTF. CDR3 nucleotide sequence: TGTGCCAGCAGCCCTTGGACAGGGGCGACAGGAAACACCTTC.

A remark on this clonotype: Being one base from a much bigger clone, this may be a read error. The chain employs TRBV10-3 and TRBJ2-7, with D possibly being TRBD2 (5 bases). This CDR3 contains 12 residues. Trimming stripped 6 bases from V and 2 bases from J, with 8 bases between. CDR1 ENHRY and CDR2 SYGVKD come from the germline V gene. Here the CDR3 DNA reads TGTGCCATCAGCCCTAGCCCCTACGAGCAGTACTTC. It specifies CAISPSPYEQYF.

The chain joins TRBV29-1 to TRBJ2-6, with a tentative D call TRBD1 (5 bases). Trimming cost V 4 bases and J 4 bases, with 14 bases left between them. The CDR3 sequence is 15 residues long. CDR1 SQVTM and CDR2 ANQGSEA come from the germline V gene. The CDR3 spells CSVVRGCTGANVLTF. For the CDR3, the DNA is TGCAGCGTTGTTAGGGGTTGTACCGGGGCCAACGTCCTGACTTTC.

Ten or more counts support this clonotype. The rearrangement links TRBV29-1 to TRBJ1-1; D is ambiguous. V shed 0 bases and J shed 2 bases, with 7 bases lying between them. Per the germline V gene, CDR1 is SQVTM and CDR2 is ANQGSEA. The CDR3 has 13 residues. The CDR3, as DNA: TGCAGCGTTGAAGAGGCACTCAACACTGAAGCTTTCTTT. The encoded protein is CSVEEALNTEAFF.

This clonotype showed up many times. The V and J genes are TRBV20-1 and TRBJ1-1, with D possibly being TRBD1 (6 bases). The length of the CDR3 is 13 residues. Trimming took off 7 bases at V and 0 bases at J, with 12 bases between the two ends. Germline V gene lookup returns CDR1 DFQATT and CDR2 SNEGSKA (reference sequence). This chain's CDR3 is CSVRGAMNTEAFF. CDR3 DNA: TGCAGTGTTCGGGGGGCCATGAACACTGAAGCTTTCTTT.

CDR3 protein: CASSSGTGAVDTGELFF. CDR3 in DNA: TGTGCCAGTAGTTCAGGGACAGGGGCGGTCGACACCGGGGAGCTGTTTTTT. The V call is TRBV19, the J call TRBJ2-2; TRBD1 agrees at 10 bases. V dropped 5 bases and J dropped 3; count of bases not matched to a gene: 9. Germline lookup yields CDR1 LNHDA and CDR2 SQIVND (reference sequence). The CDR3 totals 17 residues. The whole variable domain, remainder taken from reference TRBV19 and TRBJ2-2, is DGGITQSPKYLFRKEGQNVTLSCEQNLNHDAMYWYRQDPGQGLRLIYYSQIVNDFQKGDIAEGYSVSREKKESFPLTVTSAQKNPTAFYLCASSSGTGAVDTGELFFGEGSRLTVL.

The genes are TRBV5-5 and TRBJ1-2, with D hard to call. Trimming removed 3 bases at V and 0 bases at J, with 12 bases between. The CDR3 sequence is 15 residues long. Germline V CDR1 and CDR2: SGHKS, YYEKEE (reference sequence). The CDR3 reads CASSYSRISNYGYTF. The CDR3 nucleotides are TGTGCCAGCAGCTACTCCCGCATTTCTAACTATGGCTACACCTTC.

The chain joins TRBV7-2 to TRBJ1-3; 7 bases map to TRBD1. The CDR3 extends over 16 amino acids. The V gene end was trimmed by 5 bases and the J gene end by 0 bases; junction bases not matched to a gene: 7. Germline V lookup: CDR1 SGHTA, CDR2 FQGNSA. This chain's CDR3 is CASSITRTGSGNTIYF. CDR3 nucleotides: TGTGCCAGCAGCATCACAAGGACAGGCTCTGGAAACACCATATATTTT.

This chain uses TRBV10-3 with TRBJ1-1, with D unclear. With 9 bases removed from V and 0 bases from J, the gap between germline ends came to 17 bases. Germline values: CDR1 ENHRY, CDR2 SYGVKD. The CDR3 sequence is 15 residues long. The CDR3 loop is CAITGSRLMNTEAFF. CDR3 DNA sequence: TGTGCCATTACCGGGTCGAGGTTGATGAACACTGAAGCTTTCTTT.

The chain combines TRBV10-3 with TRBJ1-1; no clear D. CDR1 and CDR2 (germline): ENHRY, SYGVKD. This CDR3 spans 11 amino acids. The V end was cut by 10 bases, the J end by 7 bases, with 13 bases between. CDR3 nucleotides: TGTGCCACGGCTGAGGGCATTGAAGCTTTCTTT. This gives the protein CATAEGIEAFF.